What follows are 23 T cell receptor beta chains derived from one specimen sequenced in a study of siplizumab effects on memory and regulatory T cells. The repertoire was sequenced with immunoSEQ multiplex PCR; TCRdb's copy has only in-frame clones and lacks some. The repertoire holds 60,000 to 80,000 clones, with around four fifths as singletons. The sample taken for sequencing was memory CD4+ T cells sorted from blood. The receptors were gathered from a human donor in good health.

The chain combines TRBV6-6 with TRBJ2-3; no definite D call. Looked up from germline, CDR1 is MNHNY and CDR2 is SVGAGI (reference sequence). V was shortened by 7 bases and J by 6 bases, with 8 bases between the two germline ends. CDR3 size: 11 residues. The CDR3 DNA reads TGTGCCAGCAAACAACGTGATACGCAGTATTTT. Protein: CASKQRDTQYF.

The chain recombines TRBV5-8 with TRBJ1-2, with unresolved D. Germline V CDR1 and CDR2: SGHTS, YDEGEE. This CDR3 comprises 14 residues. Between the trimmed V and J ends, which lost 0 bases and 3 bases, there was a span of 9 bases. CDR3: CASSLVGPDYGYTF. The CDR3 DNA follows: TGTGCCAGCAGCTTGGTAGGGCCGGACTATGGCTACACCTTC.

This clone was recorded only once. The chain uses TRBV30 and TRBJ2-2; D is uncertain. CDR3 length equals 13 residues. Trimming stripped 5 bases from V and 4 bases from J, with 11 bases between. Germline values: CDR1 GTSNPN, CDR2 SVGIG (reference sequence). The CDR3 coding sequence is TGTGCCTGGGGAAGTCTAGGCACCGGGGAGCTGTTTTTT. It encodes CAWGSLGTGELFF.

CDR3 DNA sequence: TGTGCCAGCAGCTTGGAGGTGGCGGCCCCTATGCCAGATACGCAGTATTTT. This sequence encodes CASSLEVAAPMPDTQYF. The chain is built from TRBV5-8 and TRBJ2-3; D unclear. CDR3 length: 17 amino acids. CDR1 and CDR2 (germline): SGHTS, YDEGEE. V shed 0 bases and J shed 4 bases, with 18 bases lying between them.

The chain has TRBV6-6 and TRBJ1-5, with D unresolved. The CDR3 has 13 amino acids. V lost 0 bases, J lost 9 bases, and 9 bases lay in between. Germline CDR1 is MNHNY and CDR2 is SVGAGI (reference sequence). CDR3 sequence reads: CASSYSDDRPQHF. CDR3 coding DNA: TGTGCCAGCAGTTACTCCGACGATCGGCCCCAGCATTTT.

The CDR3 is CASSLVGGRGDTQYF. CDR3 DNA sequence: TGTGCCAGCAGCTTGGTCGGCGGGAGAGGAGATACGCAGTATTTT. The chain links TRBV5-4 to TRBJ2-3; 7 bases fit TRBD2. CDR1 is SGHNT, CDR2 YYREEE, per germline (reference sequence). The junction had 6 bases not matched to a gene; V was cut back by 0 bases and J by 5 bases. The CDR3 length is 15 residues.

The J gene is TRBJ1-6, the V gene TRBV6-5; a possible D gene is TRBD1 (5 bases). The length of the CDR3 is 14 residues. Trimming shortened V by 7 bases and J by 2 bases, and 9 bases separated the two germline ends. Germline lookup yields CDR1 MNHEY and CDR2 SVGAGI. CDR3 region: CASNGGAYNSPLHF. The CDR3 DNA follows: TGTGCCAGCAACGGGGGAGCCTATAATTCACCCCTCCACTTT.

The rearrangement links TRBV14 to TRBJ1-2, with a possible D match to TRBD1 (5 bases). This CDR3 is 14 amino acids long. In germline, CDR1 is SGHDN, CDR2 FVKESK. Trimming removed 4 bases from V and 7 bases from J, with 16 bases in between. Here the CDR3 reads CASSPQGTFSGYTF. The CDR3 nucleotides read TGTGCCAGCAGCCCGCAGGGAACCTTCTCTGGCTACACCTTC. The variable domain in full, completed from reference TRBV14 and TRBJ1-2, reads EAGVTQFPSHSVIEKGQTVTLRCDPISGHDNLYWYRRVMGKEIKFLLHFVKESKQDESGMPNNRFLAERTGGTYSTLKVQPAELEDSGVYFCASSPQGTFSGYTFGSGTRLTVV.

This chain joins TRBV2 and TRBJ2-6; tentatively, D is TRBD1 (6 bases). With 9 bases removed from V and 3 bases from J, the gap between germline ends came to 6 bases. The V gene's germline CDR1 is SNHLY and CDR2 FYNNEI. This CDR3 region has 12 residues. This CDR3 is CARQGGANVLTF. The CDR3 DNA follows: TGTGCCAGACAGGGTGGGGCCAACGTCCTGACTTTC.

This clone was counted a single time. V usage is TRBV19 and J usage is TRBJ2-2; D is uncertain. The CDR3 length is 12 residues. The ends were cut back, 4 bases at V and 4 bases at J, with 4 bases in the middle. Germline CDR1 LNHDA, CDR2 SQIVND (reference sequence). This CDR3 is CASSTLTGELFF. CDR3 bases: TGTGCCAGTAGTACCCTCACCGGGGAGCTGTTTTTT.

This clone occurred a few times. The chain recombines TRBV12-5 with TRBJ2-3; D gene unclear. The V and J ends lost 7 bases and 1 base respectively, with 9 bases between them. Per the germline V gene, CDR1 is LGHNT and CDR2 is FRNRAP. The CDR3 is 13 residues long. The CDR3 spells CASALGGTDTQYF. In DNA form, the CDR3 reads TGTGCTAGTGCCCTAGGTGGCACAGATACGCAGTATTTT.

The gene calls are TRBV7-9 and TRBJ1-2; a weak D match, TRBD1 (5 bases). CDR3 length: 15 residues. The V gene's germline CDR1 is SEHNR and CDR2 FQNEAQ (reference sequence). V lost 1 base to trimming and J lost 5 bases, with 14 bases between them. CDR3 DNA: TGTGCCAGCAGCTTAGGACAGAATCAGGGATATGGCTACACCTTC. It is translated as CASSLGQNQGYGYTF.

The chain carries TRBV19 and TRBJ1-2; D is perhaps TRBD1 (5 bases). CDR1 is LNHDA and CDR2 is SQIVND in the germline V gene (reference sequence). This CDR3 contains 16 residues. V lost 5 bases to trimming and J lost 2 bases, with 18 bases between them. The CDR3 region is CASSALFLGQNYGYTF. CDR3 nucleotide sequence: TGTGCCAGTAGTGCCTTATTTCTAGGACAAAACTATGGCTACACCTTC.

V usage is TRBV25-1 and J usage is TRBJ1-2; D is ambiguous. This CDR3 is built from 12 residues. Germline-derived CDR1 and CDR2 are MGHDK and SYGVNS. V was shortened by 4 bases and J by 2 bases, with 5 bases between the two germline ends. The CDR3 sequence is CASSVGNYGYTF. In DNA form, the CDR3 reads TGTGCCAGCAGTGTAGGGAACTATGGCTACACCTTC.

The chain recombines TRBV28 with TRBJ1-4, with D possibly being TRBD1 (5 bases). The CDR3 loop spans 12 amino acids. Trimming cost V 8 bases and J 8 bases, with 12 bases left between them. Germline-derived CDR1 and CDR2 are MDHEN and SYDVKM. CDR3 coding DNA: TGTGCCAGCGGGGCGGCGAGAGAAAAACTGTTTTTT. This translates into CASGAAREKLFF.

This clone was picked up a small number of times. The V gene is TRBV7-9, the J gene TRBJ1-4, with 9 nucleotides matching TRBD1. V shed 7 bases, J shed 6 bases, and the junction held 6 bases outside the gene matches. The germline CDR1 and CDR2 sequences are SEHNR and FQNEAQ (reference sequence). CDR3 length equals 14 residues. The chain's CDR3 is CASNTGTGHEKLFF. The CDR3, as DNA: TGTGCCAGCAACACCGGGACAGGGCATGAAAAACTGTTTTTT.

This rearrangement joins TRBV10-1 to TRBJ2-1, with TRBD1 as a possible D gene (6 bases). The V and J ends lost 8 bases and 0 bases respectively, with 11 bases between them. The CDR3 has 14 residues. Germline V gene sequence: CDR1 WNHNN, CDR2 SYGVQD (reference sequence). This chain's CDR3 is CASEDRLSYNEQFF. The CDR3 region has the DNA TGCGCCAGCGAGGACAGACTCTCCTACAATGAGCAGTTCTTC.

The chain has TRBV5-1 and TRBJ1-1; D is unclear. Trimming left V 0 bases short and J 4 bases short, with 13 bases between. CDR1 is SGHRS and CDR2 is YFSETQ in the germline V gene. This CDR3 contains 15 residues. The CDR3 is CASSLEVALGTEAFF. The CDR3 DNA follows: TGCGCCAGCAGCTTGGAGGTAGCCCTGGGCACTGAAGCTTTCTTT.

The chain recombines TRBV6-5 with TRBJ1-2; TRBD1 matches at 8 bases. The V gene's germline CDR1 is MNHEY and CDR2 SVGAGI. V lost 6 bases to trimming and J lost 4 bases; unmatched junction nucleotides: 4. This CDR3 spans 13 amino acids. CDR3 region: CASSYDRGYGYTF. The CDR3 region has the DNA TGTGCCAGCAGCTACGACAGGGGCTATGGCTACACCTTC.

The chain combines TRBV14 with TRBJ1-6; possible D gene TRBD1, 5 bases. V was cut by 0 bases and J by 4 bases, with 16 bases left in between. CDR1 SGHDN and CDR2 FVKESK come from the germline V gene. CDR3 size: 18 residues. CDR3 in DNA: TGTGCCAGCAGCCAAGATTTATTGGGGCCGAATTATAATTCACCCCTCCACTTT. The encoded protein is CASSQDLLGPNYNSPLHF. The full variable domain, completed using reference TRBV14 and TRBJ1-6, is EAGVTQFPSHSVIEKGQTVTLRCDPISGHDNLYWYRRVMGKEIKFLLHFVKESKQDESGMPNNRFLAERTGGTYSTLKVQPAELEDSGVYFCASSQDLLGPNYNSPLHFGNGTRLTVT.

The V and J genes are TRBV10-3 and TRBJ2-3, with 9 bases matching TRBD1. The CDR3 totals 15 residues. Germline assignment: CDR1 ENHRY and CDR2 SYGVKD. Trimming cost V 4 bases and J 2 bases; bases outside gene matches: 4. CDR3 sequence: CAISGTGAYTDTQYF. CDR3 DNA: TGTGCCATCAGTGGGACAGGGGCCTACACAGATACGCAGTATTTT.

The chain recombines TRBV11-2 with TRBJ2-3; possibly TRBD1 for D (5 bases). Germline CDR1 reads SGHAT; CDR2 reads FQNNGV. V lost 1 base and J 2 bases, leaving 13 bases between the germline ends. This CDR3 is 16 amino acids long. CDR3: CASSLGHRPITDTQYF. The CDR3 DNA reads TGTGCCAGCAGCTTAGGTCACAGGCCGATCACAGATACGCAGTATTTT. The full variable domain, its missing parts supplied by reference TRBV11-2 and TRBJ2-3, is EAGVAQSPRYKIIEKRQSVAFWCNPISGHATLYWYQQILGQGPKLLIQFQNNGVVDDSQLPKDRFSAERLKGVDSTLKIQPAKLEDSAVYLCASSLGHRPITDTQYFGPGTRLTVL.

This sequence joins TRBV5-1 and TRBJ2-3, with TRBD2 identical over 8 bases. V dropped 0 bases and J dropped 0; count of bases not matched to a gene: 3. Germline loops: CDR1 SGHRS, CDR2 YFSETQ. The CDR3 has 16 residues. In nucleotides, the CDR3 is TGCGCCAGCAGCTTGGGAGCTAGCGGGAGCACAGATACGCAGTATTTT. Translating it yields CASSLGASGSTDTQYF.